The 20 T cell receptor beta chains below all came from one sample that was sequenced in a study of CD8 T cells in Susac syndrome. RNA was extracted with the RNeasy kit, and a quantity of roughly 0.5 to 1 ug was reverse transcribed using random hexamers. In TCRdb, the immunoSEQ multiplex PCR reads were re-called with MiXCR into one record per CDR3 protein. The repertoire holds some 150,000 distinct CDR3 sequences, with 90% to 95% as singletons. The sample consisted of CD8+ T cells from PBMCs. The receptors come from a human donor with multiple sclerosis.

The chain combines TRBV27 with TRBJ2-7, with D tentatively TRBD2 (6 bases). Between the trimmed V and J ends, which lost 3 bases and 5 bases, there was a span of 14 bases. In germline, CDR1 is MNHEY, CDR2 SMNVEV (reference sequence). There are 14 residues in the CDR3. In DNA form, the CDR3 reads TGTGCCAGCAGTTTGCGGAGGGGAATCGACGAGCAGTACTTC. Translation gives CASSLRRGIDEQYF.

This clonotype was seen more than once but under ten times. The V call is TRBV6-1, the J call TRBJ1-5, with D unresolved. CDR1 and CDR2 from the germline V gene are MNHNS and SASEGT. This CDR3 is built from 15 residues. The V gene lost 8 bases and the J gene lost 1 base, with 15 bases spanning the gap. The CDR3 DNA reads as TGTGCCAGCCTCGGGCTCCCTGGCAGCAATCAGCCCCAGCATTTT. This encodes CASLGLPGSNQPQHF.

This clonotype was counted between two and nine times. J is TRBJ2-3 and V is TRBV20-1, with a possible D match to TRBD1 (6 bases). The CDR3 totals 12 residues. Germline V gene data show CDR1 as DFQATT and CDR2 as SNEGSKA (reference sequence). Trimming shortened V by 5 bases and J by 14 bases, and 20 bases separated the two germline ends. The CDR3 reads CSAPIGQTRRYF. The DNA of the CDR3 is TGCAGTGCTCCCATCGGACAGACCAGGCGGTATTTT.

The genes are TRBV19 and TRBJ1-1; D gene unclear. Germline V CDR1 and CDR2: LNHDA, SQIVND (reference sequence). V was clipped by 6 bases and J by 11 bases, with 13 bases between them. The CDR3 is 11 residues long. CDR3 loop: CASRTSGSAFF. CDR3 sequence (DNA): TGTGCCAGTAGGACGTCGGGTAGCGCTTTCTTT. Together with reference TRBV19 and TRBJ1-1, the CDR3 gives the full variable domain: DGGITQSPKYLFRKEGQNVTLSCEQNLNHDAMYWYRQDPGQGLRLIYYSQIVNDFQKGDIAEGYSVSREKKESFPLTVTSAQKNPTAFYLCASRTSGSAFFGQGTRLTVV.

The chain uses TRBV29-1 and TRBJ2-7, with D uncertain. Germline CDR1 reads SQVTM; CDR2 reads ANQGSEA. CDR3 length: 14 residues. The V end was cut by 3 bases, the J end by 5 bases, with 17 bases between. The CDR3 coding sequence is TGCAGCGTTGATAATGGGGATAAGATCCACGAGCAGTACTTC. It translates to CSVDNGDKIHEQYF.

V gene TRBV5-6 combines with J gene TRBJ2-7; 7 bases map to TRBD1. Losses at the gene ends were 6 bases for V and 4 bases for J; bases not matched to a gene: 10. The V gene's germline CDR1 is SGHDT and CDR2 YYEEEE. There are 14 residues in the CDR3. Here the CDR3 reads CASTQSRGRYEQYF. The CDR3 DNA follows: TGTGCCAGCACCCAATCCAGGGGGAGATACGAGCAGTACTTC.

This sequence joins TRBV27 and TRBJ2-5, with D perhaps TRBD1 or TRBD2 (6 bases each). Germline V lookup: CDR1 MNHEY, CDR2 SMNVEV (reference sequence). Deletions cut 5 bases from V and 0 bases from J, with 16 bases between. CDR3 length: 16 amino acids. The CDR3 reads CASSRGALTDQETQYF. Written as DNA, the CDR3 is TGTGCCAGCAGTAGGGGGGCGCTAACCGACCAAGAGACCCAGTACTTC.

The chain combines TRBV29-1 with TRBJ1-1; 10 bases map to TRBD1. CDR3 length: 11 residues. Germline-derived CDR1 and CDR2 are SQVTM and ANQGSEA. Trimming took 7 bases from V and 6 from J; bases not matched to a gene: 2. The CDR3 region has the DNA TGCAGCGGGGGACAGGGGTCTGAAGCTTTCTTT. Amino acids: CSGGQGSEAFF.

V is TRBV3-1 and J is TRBJ1-5; D not certain. Deletions cut 2 bases from V and 3 bases from J, with 8 bases between. The CDR3 spans 14 residues. CDR1 and CDR2 (germline): LGHDT, YNNKEL (reference sequence). In nucleotides, the CDR3 is TGTGCCAGCAGCCAAAGGATCGCCAATCAGCCCCAGCATTTT. Protein: CASSQRIANQPQHF.

The rearrangement joins TRBV20-1 to TRBJ2-7, with a tentative D call TRBD1 (6 bases). There are 15 residues in the CDR3. V gave up 0 bases and J gave up 2 bases, with 14 bases separating them. Germline CDR1 reads DFQATT; CDR2 reads SNEGSKA (reference sequence). The CDR3 sequence: CSARDRTVATYEQYF. The CDR3 DNA sequence: TGCAGTGCTAGAGACAGGACAGTCGCCACCTACGAGCAGTACTTC.

The J gene is TRBJ2-3, the V gene TRBV5-4; 8 positions agree with TRBD2. J was trimmed by 3 bases and V by 0 bases; bases with no gene match: 9. This CDR3 has 17 residues. CDR1 and CDR2 (germline): SGHNT, YYREEE (reference sequence). CDR3: CASSLASSGWRTDTQYF. The CDR3 nucleotides are TGTGCCAGCAGCTTGGCCTCTAGCGGGTGGAGGACAGATACGCAGTATTTT.

The V gene is TRBV30, the J gene TRBJ2-3; D remains ambiguous. The CDR3 length is 12 residues. V was clipped by 7 bases and J by 2 bases, with 10 bases between them. CDR1 and CDR2 from the germline V gene are GTSNPN and SVGIG (reference sequence). CDR3 residues: CAFGGFTDTQYF. The CDR3 region has the DNA TGTGCCTTCGGCGGCTTCACAGATACGCAGTATTTT.

V is TRBV20-1 and J is TRBJ2-2; D is uncertain. V was trimmed by 0 bases and J by 3 bases, leaving 2 bases between them. Germline V lookup: CDR1 DFQATT, CDR2 SNEGSKA (reference sequence). The CDR3 is 12 residues long. The CDR3 loop reads CSAREDTGELFF. The CDR3 region has the DNA TGCAGTGCTAGAGAGGACACCGGGGAGCTGTTTTTT.

J is TRBJ1-2 and V is TRBV25-1, with D unclear. The CDR3 sequence is 15 residues long. V was cut by 4 bases and J by 0 bases, with 12 bases left in between. Germline lookup yields CDR1 MGHDK and CDR2 SYGVNS. The CDR3 DNA sequence: TGTGCCAGCAGTGGAAAGAAAAGGGCTAACTATGGCTACACCTTC. Residues: CASSGKKRANYGYTF.

This chain links TRBV10-2 with TRBJ1-2; 12 bases map to TRBD1. The CDR3 sequence is 15 residues long. The V gene end was trimmed by 6 bases and the J gene end by 8 bases; junction bases not matched to a gene: 10. Looked up from germline, CDR1 is WSHSY and CDR2 is SAAADI. The CDR3, as DNA: TGCGCCAGCAGCGAGGGGACAGGGGGCCGACTAGGCTACACCTTC. It yields the protein CASSEGTGGRLGYTF.

The chain employs TRBV28 and TRBJ2-7; D unclear. V was pared by 6 bases and J by 10 bases, with 19 bases between. CDR1 MDHEN and CDR2 SYDVKM come from the germline V gene. CDR3 length: 13 residues. This CDR3 is CASSPIGAVTQYF. For the CDR3, the DNA is TGTGCCAGCAGCCCCATAGGTGCGGTTACCCAGTACTTC.

CDR3 DNA sequence: TGTGCCAGCAGCCAAGAAGGTAAAAACTACGAGCAGTACTTC. It yields the protein CASSQEGKNYEQYF. The V call is TRBV14, the J call TRBJ2-7; D remains ambiguous. V was clipped by 0 bases and J by 3 bases, with 9 bases between them. This CDR3 region has 14 residues. The germline V gene has CDR1 SGHDN and CDR2 FVKESK.

The gene calls are TRBV19 and TRBJ2-5; TRBD1 aligns across 10 bases. Looked up from germline, CDR1 is LNHDA and CDR2 is SQIVND (reference sequence). The trim removed 2 bases at V and 3 bases at J, leaving 6 bases unmatched. The CDR3 has 16 residues. CDR3: CASSIRTGGFKETQYF. Written as DNA, the CDR3 is TGTGCCAGTAGTATAAGGACAGGGGGTTTCAAAGAGACCCAGTACTTC. Variable domain in full (rest from reference TRBV19 and TRBJ2-5): DGGITQSPKYLFRKEGQNVTLSCEQNLNHDAMYWYRQDPGQGLRLIYYSQIVNDFQKGDIAEGYSVSREKKESFPLTVTSAQKNPTAFYLCASSIRTGGFKETQYFGPGTRLLVL.

The chain carries TRBV13 and TRBJ2-6; D is possibly TRBD1 (5 bases). The V gene lost 0 bases and the J gene lost 0 bases, with 15 bases spanning the gap. From germline, CDR1 is PRHDT and CDR2 FYEKMQ (reference sequence). The CDR3 consists of 19 residues. The chain's CDR3 is CASSLGGALPGSGANVLTF. As DNA, the CDR3 is TGTGCCAGCAGCTTAGGTGGGGCTCTTCCAGGCTCTGGGGCCAACGTCCTGACTTTC.

This clonotype was seen only once. The V and J genes are TRBV7-6 and TRBJ1-4; D remains ambiguous. The CDR3 runs to 15 residues. Germline lookup yields CDR1 SGHVS and CDR2 FNYEAQ. Trimming cost V 4 bases and J 7 bases, with 16 bases left between them. CDR3 in amino acids: CASSWPPDGGEKLFF. CDR3 sequence (DNA): TGTGCCAGCAGCTGGCCCCCAGACGGAGGTGAAAAACTGTTTTTT.